A single sample gave rise to the 7 T cell receptor beta chains below, sequenced in a study of stem cell transplantation in POMP-related autoinflammatory disease. Generated by immunoSEQ multiplex PCR, the TCRdb table keeps only in-frame clones and is missing some. The table includes 9,000 to 10,000 clones, more than 75% detected once. The specimen was CD4+ T cells from PBMCs, collected after stem cell transplantation. All receptors derive from a human patient with POMP-related autoinflammation and immune dysregulation (PRAID). Some T cells could come from the graft donor.

This clone was counted once. Other DNA sequences in this sample translate to the same CDR3. The chain recombines TRBV28 with TRBJ2-7; tentative D call: TRBD2 (5 bases). The CDR3 runs 13 residues. Per germline, CDR1 MDHEN and CDR2 SYDVKM. V dropped 3 bases and J dropped 3 bases, with 9 bases sitting between them. This chain's CDR3 is CASSFSGSYEQYF. CDR3 DNA sequence: TGTGCCAGCAGTTTTTCGGGAAGCTACGAGCAGTACTTC.

This clone has only a few counts. This chain joins TRBV19 and TRBJ2-4, with D perhaps matching TRBD1 (6 bases). This CDR3 comprises 13 residues. Trimming removed 7 bases from V and 5 bases from J, with 12 bases in between. The germline gives CDR1 LNHDA, CDR2 SQIVND (reference sequence). CDR3 nucleotide sequence: TGTGCCAGTATACCCGAGGGGGAAAACATTCAGTACTTC. Translating it yields CASIPEGENIQYF.

The chain carries TRBV29-1 and TRBJ1-2; the D gene is possibly TRBD1 (6 bases). This CDR3 region has 12 residues. Looked up from germline, CDR1 is SQVTM and CDR2 is ANQGSEA. Deletions cut 7 bases from V and 1 base from J, with 10 bases between. The chain's CDR3 is CSGGDINYGYTF. The CDR3 region has the DNA TGCAGCGGGGGGGACATTAACTATGGCTACACCTTC.

V gene TRBV2 combines with J gene TRBJ2-7, with D possibly matching TRBD2 (5 bases). The germline V gene encodes CDR1 SNHLY and CDR2 FYNNEI. The CDR3 runs 13 residues. V lost 5 bases to trimming and J lost 2 bases, with 10 bases between them. The CDR3 DNA is TGTGCCAGCAGTCGTGAGGGAGCCTACGAGCAGTACTTC. Protein: CASSREGAYEQYF.

The chain carries TRBV12-3 or TRBV12-4 and TRBJ2-2, with unresolved D. Trimming cost V 7 bases and J 7 bases, with 13 bases left between them. The CDR3 is made up of 13 amino acids. CDR3 sequence: CASKPRQVGELFF. As DNA, the CDR3 is TGTGCCAGCAAGCCCCGGCAGGTCGGGGAGCTGTTTTTT.

The rearrangement links TRBV24-1 to TRBJ1-6; no definite D call. The CDR3 runs to 13 residues. Germline CDR1 is KGHDR and CDR2 is SFDVKD. The V end lost 9 bases, the J end lost 7 bases, and 12 bases lay between the germline ends. The CDR3 DNA reads as TGTGCCACCCAAATGGGGTTCAATTCACCCCTCCACTTT. Amino acid sequence: CATQMGFNSPLHF.

The V gene is TRBV5-1, the J gene TRBJ1-3, with 11 positions matching TRBD1. From germline, CDR1 is SGHRS and CDR2 YFSETQ. The J segment lost 0 bases and the V segment lost 4 bases, leaving 6 bases of the junction unmatched. The CDR3 is made up of 17 amino acids. In DNA form, the CDR3 reads TGCGCCAGCAGCCGTACCGGGACAGGGGGCTCTGGAAACACCATATATTTT. Residues: CASSRTGTGGSGNTIYF.